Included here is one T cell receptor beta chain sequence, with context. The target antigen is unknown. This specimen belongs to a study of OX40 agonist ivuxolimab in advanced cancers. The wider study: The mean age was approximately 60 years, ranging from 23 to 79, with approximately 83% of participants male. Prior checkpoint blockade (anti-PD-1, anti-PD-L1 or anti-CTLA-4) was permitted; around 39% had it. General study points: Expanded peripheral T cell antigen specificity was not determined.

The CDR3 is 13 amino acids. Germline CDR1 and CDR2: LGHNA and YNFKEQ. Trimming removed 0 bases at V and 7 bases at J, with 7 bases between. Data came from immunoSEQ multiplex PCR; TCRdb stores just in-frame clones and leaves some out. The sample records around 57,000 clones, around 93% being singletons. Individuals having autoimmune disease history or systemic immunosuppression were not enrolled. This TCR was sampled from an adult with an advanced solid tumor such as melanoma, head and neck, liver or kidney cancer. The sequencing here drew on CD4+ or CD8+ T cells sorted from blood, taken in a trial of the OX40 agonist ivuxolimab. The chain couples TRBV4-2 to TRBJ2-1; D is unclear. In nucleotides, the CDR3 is TGTGCCAGCAGCCAAGAAATGGGGAATGAGCAGTTCTTC. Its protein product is CASSQEMGNEQFF.